This T cell receptor beta chain is drawn from a study of stem cell transplantation in POMP-related autoinflammatory disease. On the study more broadly: The study hypothesized thymoproteasome defects skew the TRB repertoire via impaired CD8+ selection.

Germline V CDR1 and CDR2: SGDLS, YYNGEE. V lost 0 bases and J lost 7; bases outside the gene matches: 7. The CDR3 has 15 amino acids. TCRdb keeps only in-frame clones here, not all; method: immunoSEQ multiplex PCR. The data hold some 33,000 clones, with 70% to 90% observed a single time. Whole-study findings and limits: PRAID patients trended toward lower TRB diversity and higher clonality in all analyzed T-cell subsets. Fewer unique TRB V-J gene pairings were identified in patients with PRAID.

PRAID featured immunodeficiency plus autoinflammation. This clone has more than one count but fewer than ten. Its antigen remains unknown. Sequenced here: CD4+ T cells from PBMCs, sampled before stem cell transplantation. This TCR derives from a human donor with POMP-related autoinflammation and immune dysregulation (PRAID). V is TRBV9 and J is TRBJ1-5; 7 nucleotides line up with TRBD1. DNA of the CDR3: TGTGCCAGCAGCGTAGTCGACAGGGCCAGCCAGCCCCAGCATTTT. This translates into CASSVVDRASQPQHF.